This section outlines one TCR beta chain sequence together with its context. From unsorted bulk tissue weighing roughly 19-34 mg, DNA and RNA were co-extracted. This sample stems from a study of tumor-infiltrating lymphocytes in primary liver carcinoma. Study-level background: In every tissue type, samples returned a similar yield of roughly 3.65 to 8 million productive TCRbeta reads.

Researchers generated TCR beta cDNA from about 460 ng of total RNA, relying on a constant-region primer. Libraries of TCR beta came from three nested multiplex PCR rounds with slightly modified ARM-PCR. Both of the initial two PCR rounds ran for nine to ten cycles and employed TRBV1-TRBV30 forward primers alongside a C-beta reverse primer. TCRdb re-derived calls from the multiplex PCR reads in MiXCR, one entry per CDR3 protein. The data hold about 97,000 distinct CDR3 sequences, with under 70% observed a single time. The CDR3 is made up of 17 amino acids. After removal of 9 bases from V and 8 bases from J, the junction contained 20 bases not matched to a gene. CDR1 is SGHAT and CDR2 is FQNNGV in the germline V gene.

The material sequenced was liver tumor tissue from sampling region 2. Documented subset: tumor region T2, inferior pole. The V gene is TRBV11-2, the J gene TRBJ2-1, with 9 nucleotides matching TRBD1. This sequence originates from a woman aged 60-70 years with primary liver carcinoma and hepatitis B virus infection. The CDR3 sequence is CASGLTHGQGYRDEQFF. For the CDR3, the DNA is TGTGCCAGTGGCTTAACCCACGGACAGGGGTACAGGGATGAGCAGTTCTTC.